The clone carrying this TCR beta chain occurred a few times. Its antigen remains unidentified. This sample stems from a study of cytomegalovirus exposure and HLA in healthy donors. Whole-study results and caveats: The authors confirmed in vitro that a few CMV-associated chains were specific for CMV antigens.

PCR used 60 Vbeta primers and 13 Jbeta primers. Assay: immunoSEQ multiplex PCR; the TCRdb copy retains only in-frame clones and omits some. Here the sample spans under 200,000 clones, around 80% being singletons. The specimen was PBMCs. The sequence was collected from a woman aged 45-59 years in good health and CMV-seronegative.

In nucleotides, the CDR3 is TGTGCCAGTAGTGATAGCGGGAGCTCCTACAATGAGCAGTTCTTC. Protein sequence: CASSDSGSSYNEQFF. The rearrangement joins TRBV19 to TRBJ2-1; 9 positions agree with TRBD2. The CDR3 length is 15 residues. Germline CDR1 reads LNHDA; CDR2 reads SQIVND (reference sequence). Trimming cost V 5 bases and J 0 bases; bases outside gene matches: 2.